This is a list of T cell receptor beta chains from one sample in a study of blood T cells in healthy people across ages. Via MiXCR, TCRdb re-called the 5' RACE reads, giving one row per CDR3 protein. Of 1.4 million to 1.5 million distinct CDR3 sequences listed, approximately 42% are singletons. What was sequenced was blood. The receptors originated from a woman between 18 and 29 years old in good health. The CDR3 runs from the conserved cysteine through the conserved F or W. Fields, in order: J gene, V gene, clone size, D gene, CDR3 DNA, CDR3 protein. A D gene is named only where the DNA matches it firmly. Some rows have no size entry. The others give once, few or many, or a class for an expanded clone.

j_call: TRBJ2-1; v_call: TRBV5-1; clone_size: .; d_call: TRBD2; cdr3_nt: TGCGCCAGCAGCCCCCCCAGCGGGAACAATGAGCAGTTCTTC; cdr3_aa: CASSPPSGNNEQFF
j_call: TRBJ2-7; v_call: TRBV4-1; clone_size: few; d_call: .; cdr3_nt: TGCGCCAGCAGCCAAGGGATCACGGGGTACCAGCAGTACTTC; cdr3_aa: CASSQGITGYQQYF
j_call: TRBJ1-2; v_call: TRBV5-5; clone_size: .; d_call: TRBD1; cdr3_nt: TGTGCCAGCAGCTGGGGACCTGACAGGGGCCCAATTGGCTACACCTTC; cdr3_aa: CASSWGPDRGPIGYTF
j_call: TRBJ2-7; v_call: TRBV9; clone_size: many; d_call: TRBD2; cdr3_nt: TGTGCCAGCAGCGTACAACCCTTACTAGCGGGAGCTCAAGAGCAGTACTTC; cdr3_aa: CASSVQPLLAGAQEQYF
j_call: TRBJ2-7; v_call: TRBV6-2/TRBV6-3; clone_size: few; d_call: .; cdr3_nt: TGTGCCAGCAGCCCCGCAGACGCATTCGTTTACGAGCAGTACTTC; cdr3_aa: CASSPADAFVYEQYF
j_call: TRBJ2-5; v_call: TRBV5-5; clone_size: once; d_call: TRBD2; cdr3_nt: TGTGCCAGCAGCTTGATATTAGGCGGGCAGTCGCGGGAGCAGTACTTC; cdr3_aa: CASSLILGGQSREQYF
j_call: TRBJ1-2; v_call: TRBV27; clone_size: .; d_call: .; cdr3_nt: TGTGCCAGCAGATCGGGGGTTGTGAATGGCTACACCTTC; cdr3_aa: CASRSGVVNGYTF
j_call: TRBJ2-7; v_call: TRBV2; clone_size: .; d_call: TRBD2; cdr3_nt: TGTGCCAGCAGTGAATATGGACTAGGAGCCAACGAGCAGTACTTC; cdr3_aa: CASSEYGLGANEQYF
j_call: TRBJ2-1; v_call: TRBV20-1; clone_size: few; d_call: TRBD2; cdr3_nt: TGCAGTGCGATTTTGACTAGCGGCAAAGCGAATGAGCAGTTCTTC; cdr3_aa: CSAILTSGKANEQFF
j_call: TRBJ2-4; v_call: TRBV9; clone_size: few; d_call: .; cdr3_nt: TGTGCCAGCAGCGTAATCGGGGAGGCCGAAAACATTCAGTACTTC; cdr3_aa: CASSVIGEAENIQYF
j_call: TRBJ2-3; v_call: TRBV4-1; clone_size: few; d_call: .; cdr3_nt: TGCGCCAGCAGCCAAGATGCCGGGCCTAGCACAGATACGCAGTATTTT; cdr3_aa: CASSQDAGPSTDTQYF
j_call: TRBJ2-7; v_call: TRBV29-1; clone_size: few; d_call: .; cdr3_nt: TGCAGCGTTCCAATAGGGGGGGAGCAGTACTTC; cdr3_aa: CSVPIGGEQYF
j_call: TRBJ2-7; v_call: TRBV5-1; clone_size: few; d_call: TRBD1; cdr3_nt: TGCGCCAGCAGCCAACCCTTGGACAGGGCGGACGAGCAGTACTTC; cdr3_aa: CASSQPLDRADEQYF
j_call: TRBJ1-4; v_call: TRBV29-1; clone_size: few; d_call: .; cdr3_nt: TGCAGCGTTGGCAGCCGTAATGAAAAACTGTTTTTT; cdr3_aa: CSVGSRNEKLFF
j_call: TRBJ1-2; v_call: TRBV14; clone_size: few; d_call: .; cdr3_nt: TGTGCCAGCAGCCAAGAAGGGGGGTCGGTTGGCTACACCTTC; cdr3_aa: CASSQEGGSVGYTF
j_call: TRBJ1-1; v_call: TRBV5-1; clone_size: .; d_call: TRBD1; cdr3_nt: TGCGCCAGCAGCTTAACAGGGGTTAACGCTGAAGCTTTCTTT; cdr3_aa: CASSLTGVNAEAFF